The next 25 T cell receptor beta chains were all read from a single sample in a study of blood T cells in healthy people across ages. The second PCR ran about 6 to 12 cycles with a sample-barcoded 5' primer and J-beta primers. TCRdb used MiXCR to reprocess the 5' RACE reads, holding one entry per CDR3 protein. This table has approximately 400,000 distinct CDR3 sequences, about 49% appearing once. Material: blood. The receptor set was obtained from a man aged 55 to 70 in good health.

V usage is TRBV20-1 and J usage is TRBJ1-1; D may be TRBD1 (5 bases). V dropped 3 bases and J dropped 5 bases, with 16 bases sitting between them. The CDR3 consists of 14 residues. CDR1 and CDR2 (germline): DFQATT, SNEGSKA (reference sequence). The CDR3 here is CSARDPGTWTEAFF. The CDR3, as DNA: TGCAGTGCTAGGGATCCCGGGACGTGGACTGAAGCTTTCTTT.

This sequence joins TRBV6-2 or TRBV6-3 and TRBJ2-5; D is uncertain. The tail of the sequence fits TRBJ2-4 better, so the J call may be wrong. This CDR3 region has 15 residues. In germline, CDR1 is MNHEY, CDR2 SVGEGT. CDR3 coding DNA: TGTGCCAGCAGTCAAGGCTCGGTATCCTATGACATTCAGTACTTC. It specifies CASSQGSVSYDIQYF.

This clonotype was found a few times. This chain connects TRBV20-1 to TRBJ1-2; D might be TRBD1 (5 bases). The CDR3 runs 13 residues. Germline-derived CDR1 and CDR2 are DFQATT and SNEGSKA (reference sequence). Trimming cost V 5 bases and J 4 bases, with 14 bases left between them. The CDR3 bases are TGCAGTGCTCGTCCTCCAGGGTCCTATGGCTACACCTTC. This sequence encodes CSARPPGSYGYTF.

With regard to this clonotype: At one boundary the junction diverges from the germline segment, which might be a read error. The chain recombines TRBV20-1 with TRBJ2-3; D unclear. This CDR3 has 14 residues. CDR1 and CDR2 (germline): DFQATT, SNEGSKA (reference sequence). The CDR3 loop reads CSARAIRNTDTQYF. The CDR3, as DNA: TGCAGTGCCAGAGCGATCAGAAACACAGATACGCAGTATTTT.

About this clonotype itself: The junction differs from germline at one of its ends, possibly a read error. The gene calls are TRBV7-2 and TRBJ2-1, with 12 bases identical to TRBD2. Germline lookup yields CDR1 SGHTA and CDR2 FQGNSA. The CDR3 is 17 amino acids. The CDR3 DNA sequence: TGTGCCAGCAGCTTAACTAGCGGGAGGAATAACTACAATGGGCAGTTCTTC. This encodes CASSLTSGRNNYNGQFF. Full variable domain (remainder filled in from reference TRBV7-2 and TRBJ2-1): GAGVSQSPSNKVTEKGKDVELRCDPISGHTALYWYRQSLGQGLEFLIYFQGNSAPDKSGLPSDRFSAERTGGSVSTLTIQRTQQEDSAVYLCASSLTSGRNNYNGQFFGPGTRLTVL.

This clonotype was detected only a few times. The CDR3 bases are TGTGCCATCGCTAACTATAAGGCAGATACGCAGTATTTT. Amino acid sequence: CAIANYKADTQYF. The chain combines TRBV10-3 with TRBJ2-3; D unclear. V gave up 8 bases and J gave up 4 bases, with 13 bases separating them. Looked up from germline, CDR1 is ENHRY and CDR2 is SYGVKD. This CDR3 comprises 13 residues.

The chain is built from TRBV7-2 and TRBJ2-1, with a possible D match to TRBD2 (6 bases). The J call may be mistaken, given a closer DNA end match to TRBJ2-7. CDR3 length equals 16 residues. The germline V gene encodes CDR1 SGHTA and CDR2 FQGNSA. The CDR3 loop is CASSGPGGSSYNEQYF. The CDR3 region has the DNA TGTGCCAGCTCCGGCCCCGGGGGTAGCTCCTACAATGAGCAGTACTTC.

The rearrangement links TRBV18 to TRBJ1-6; D is possibly TRBD1 (5 bases). The CDR3 loop spans 14 amino acids. Germline CDR1 and CDR2: KGHSH and LQKENI. V dropped 6 bases and J dropped 3 bases, with 9 bases sitting between them. The CDR3 sequence is CASSERGYNSPLHF. DNA of the CDR3: TGTGCCAGCTCGGAGAGGGGCTATAATTCACCCCTCCACTTT.

The J gene is TRBJ2-5, the V gene TRBV11-1, with TRBD2 as a possible D gene (5 bases). The CDR3 sequence is 13 residues long. Germline CDR1 and CDR2: SGHAT and FQDESV (reference sequence). The germline V and J ends were trimmed by 1 base and 11 bases, with 14 bases remaining between them. In DNA, the CDR3 is TGTGCCAGCAGCTTAGTGACATACGGGGAGCAGTACTTC. Translated: CASSLVTYGEQYF.

The chain is built from TRBV28 and TRBJ2-1; D ambiguous. Germline values: CDR1 MDHEN, CDR2 SYDVKM. The CDR3 length is 12 residues. The V end was cut by 2 bases, the J end by 9 bases, with 8 bases between. Written as DNA, the CDR3 is TGTGCCAGCAGTTTAAGGAAGCTTGAGCAGTTCTTC. Translation gives CASSLRKLEQFF.

The chain is built from TRBV29-1 and TRBJ2-1; 8 nucleotides agree with TRBD2. The CDR3 runs 16 residues. The trim removed 3 bases at V and 3 bases at J, leaving 10 bases unmatched. Germline V gene sequence: CDR1 SQVTM, CDR2 ANQGSEA. Here the CDR3 reads CSVEATGGALYNEQFF. The DNA for the CDR3 is TGCAGCGTTGAGGCGACGGGAGGGGCCCTCTACAATGAGCAGTTCTTC.

J is TRBJ1-2 and V is TRBV7-2; 9 bases are a match to TRBD1. CDR3 length: 14 residues. Germline V lookup: CDR1 SGHTA, CDR2 FQGNSA. With V trimmed by 6 bases and J by 6 bases, 8 bases remained unmatched. The CDR3 sequence is CASSQQGAQNGYTF. DNA for the CDR3: TGTGCCAGCAGTCAACAGGGGGCGCAGAATGGCTACACCTTC.

This clonotype has just a few counts. The rearrangement links TRBV18 to TRBJ2-6; D call uncertain. Per the germline V gene, CDR1 is KGHSH and CDR2 is LQKENI. V was cut by 5 bases and J by 0 bases, with 11 bases left in between. The CDR3 contains 16 residues. The CDR3 DNA reads TGTGCCAGCTCAAATACACGGACCTCTGGGGCCAACGTCCTGACTTTC. Residues: CASSNTRTSGANVLTF.

This clonotype has only a few counts. The chain joins TRBV3-1 to TRBJ2-3; 8 bases agree with TRBD1. Germline V gene sequence: CDR1 LGHDT, CDR2 YNNKEL (reference sequence). The V segment lost 2 bases and the J segment 9 bases; nucleotides outside the gene matches: 4. This CDR3 has 13 amino acids. CDR3 amino acids: CASSQLTGVTQYF. DNA for the CDR3: TGTGCCAGCAGCCAATTGACAGGGGTCACGCAGTATTTT.

The V call is TRBV28, the J call TRBJ2-3, with 8 positions matching TRBD1. The CDR3 contains 15 residues. Unmatched junction bases numbered 7, after V lost 2 bases and J lost 6 bases. CDR1 is MDHEN, CDR2 SYDVKM, per germline. CDR3 DNA: TGTGCCAGCAGTTTACAGGGGGCCCAGGGGGATACGCAGTATTTT. Translation: CASSLQGAQGDTQYF. The whole variable domain, filled in from reference TRBV28 and TRBJ2-3, reads DVKVTQSSRYLVKRTGEKVFLECVQDMDHENMFWYRQDPGLGLRLIYFSYDVKMKEKGDIPEGYSVSREKKERFSLILESASTNQTSMYLCASSLQGAQGDTQYFGPGTRLTVL.

This clonotype showed up just a few times. The chain links TRBV5-1 to TRBJ2-5, with D possibly being TRBD2 (6 bases). Germline lookup yields CDR1 SGHRS and CDR2 YFSETQ. Trimming removed 0 bases at V and 2 bases at J, with 8 bases between. This CDR3 contains 14 residues. The CDR3 nucleotides are TGCGCCAGCAGCTTGGGGGACTTTCAAGAGACCCAGTACTTC. Translation: CASSLGDFQETQYF. Full variable domain (remainder filled in from reference TRBV5-1 and TRBJ2-5): KAGVTQTPRYLIKTRGQQVTLSCSPISGHRSVSWYQQTPGQGLQFLFEYFSETQRNKGNFPGRFSGRQFSNSRSEMNVSTLELGDSALYLCASSLGDFQETQYFGPGTRLLVL.

The chain uses TRBV20-1 and TRBJ2-3, with 7 bases lining up with TRBD1. Germline CDR1 and CDR2: DFQATT and SNEGSKA (reference sequence). The CDR3 loop spans 13 amino acids. Trimming removed 7 bases from V and 5 bases from J; junction bases left unmatched: 9. The DNA of the CDR3 is TGCAGTGGACAGGGTGAGGGAGAAGATACGCAGTATTTT. Its protein is CSGQGEGEDTQYF.

The chain links TRBV7-9 to TRBJ2-1; D gene ambiguous. Trimming took off 2 bases at V and 4 bases at J, with 6 bases between the two ends. The CDR3 has 13 amino acids. Germline values: CDR1 SEHNR, CDR2 FQNEAQ (reference sequence). CDR3 amino acids: CASSLSEYNEQFF. The CDR3 nucleotides read TGTGCCAGCAGCTTATCCGAGTACAATGAGCAGTTCTTC.

The V and J genes are TRBV6-1 and TRBJ2-1, with 7 positions matching TRBD1. Trimming at V came to 6 bases and at J to 1 base, leaving 6 bases not matched to a gene. Germline loops: CDR1 MNHNS, CDR2 SASEGT. The CDR3 has 15 residues. CDR3: CASRTTGVSYNEQFF. Written as DNA, the CDR3 is TGTGCCAGCAGGACTACAGGGGTTTCCTACAATGAGCAGTTCTTC.

The J gene is TRBJ2-5, the V gene TRBV28, with 10 bases identical to TRBD1. This CDR3 has 15 amino acids. Germline loops: CDR1 MDHEN, CDR2 SYDVKM. V shed 4 bases and J 5 bases; nucleotides not matched to a gene: 7. The CDR3, as DNA: TGTGCCAGCAGTTCCCGGGACAGGGGAAGGGAGACCCAGTACTTC. It codes for CASSSRDRGRETQYF.

The rearrangement links TRBV4-1 to TRBJ1-2; D unresolved. Trimming took off 1 base at V and 4 bases at J, with 16 bases between the two ends. Germline V lookup: CDR1 MGHRA, CDR2 YSYEKL. The CDR3 is 16 amino acids. The CDR3 nucleotides read TGCGCCAGCAGCCAAGTCAACGGCAGGCAATTCTATGGCTACACCTTC. This encodes CASSQVNGRQFYGYTF.

Only one count was recorded for this clonotype. The rearrangement links TRBV28 to TRBJ2-5, with 9 bases aligning to TRBD2. CDR3 length: 18 residues. Per germline, CDR1 MDHEN and CDR2 SYDVKM. Trimming removed 3 bases from V and 2 bases from J; junction bases left unmatched: 13. CDR3 coding DNA: TGTGCCAGCAGTTTGTCCCCACTGCTTAGCGGGGGACAAGAGACCCAGTACTTC. Amino acids: CASSLSPLLSGGQETQYF.

V gene TRBV11-2 combines with J gene TRBJ2-5; possibly TRBD1 for D (6 bases). The CDR3 is made up of 14 amino acids. Trimming removed 5 bases at V and 0 bases at J, with 10 bases between. Germline CDR1 is SGHAT and CDR2 is FQNNGV. For the CDR3, the DNA is TGTGCCAGCAGCCCACAGGGAAACCAAGAGACCCAGTACTTC. Encoded protein: CASSPQGNQETQYF.

This clonotype was counted only a few times. V and J are TRBV20-1 and TRBJ1-1; the match to TRBD1 covers 7 bases. Looked up from germline, CDR1 is DFQATT and CDR2 is SNEGSKA (reference sequence). CDR3 size: 15 residues. Losses at the gene ends were 7 bases for V and 0 bases for J; bases not matched to a gene: 11. DNA of the CDR3: TGCAGTGTGAGTGGCGACAGGGCCATGAACACTGAAGCTTTCTTT. Translation gives CSVSGDRAMNTEAFF.

The CDR3: CSVISGISSYNEQFF. The CDR3 DNA sequence: TGCAGCGTTATTAGCGGAATAAGCTCCTACAATGAGCAGTTCTTC. This chain connects TRBV29-1 to TRBJ2-1, with TRBD2 as a possible D gene (6 bases). The germline gives CDR1 SQVTM, CDR2 ANQGSEA. The CDR3 runs to 15 residues. With 5 bases removed from V and 0 bases from J, the gap between germline ends came to 14 bases.